Listed below are T cell receptor beta chains from one sample, sequenced in a study of cytomegalovirus exposure and HLA in healthy donors. Profiled with immunoSEQ multiplex PCR; TCRdb holds only in-frame clones, not every one. The sample consists of more than 95,000 clones, around 76% of them appearing once. The sequencing input was PBMCs. Source of these receptors: a man between 35 and 55 years old in good health and CMV-seropositive. The CDR3 runs from the conserved cysteine through the conserved F or W. The order of the fields is clone size, CDR3 length, V gene, D gene, J gene, CDR3 DNA, CDR3 protein. A D gene is named only where the DNA matches it firmly. Only part of the rows carry a size: once, few, many, or a class if the clone is expanded.

clone size: -
CDR3 length: 15
V gene: TRBV7-6
D gene: -
J gene: TRBJ1-2
CDR3 DNA: TGTGCCAGCAGCTTAGGGGGCCAGGGAAACTATGGCTACACCTTC
CDR3 protein: CASSLGGQGNYGYTF

clone size: -
CDR3 length: 11
V gene: TRBV20-1
D gene: -
J gene: TRBJ1-1
CDR3 DNA: TGCAGTGCCCGTGAGGGGGGGGAAGCTTTCTTT
CDR3 protein: CSAREGGEAFF

clone size: -
CDR3 length: 15
V gene: TRBV27
D gene: TRBD1
J gene: TRBJ1-4
CDR3 DNA: TGTGCCAGCAGTTTTTCCGACAGGGTGACCGAAAAACTGTTTTTT
CDR3 protein: CASSFSDRVTEKLFF

clone size: -
CDR3 length: 17
V gene: TRBV7-2
D gene: TRBD1
J gene: TRBJ2-1
CDR3 DNA: TGTGCCAGCAGCCCTAGGGACAGGGCGAGCTCCTACAATGAGCAGTTCTTC
CDR3 protein: CASSPRDRASSYNEQFF

clone size: -
CDR3 length: 13
V gene: TRBV10-2
D gene: -
J gene: TRBJ2-4
CDR3 DNA: TGCGCCAGCAGTGAGTCTAGCGGCAACATTCAGTACTTC
CDR3 protein: CASSESSGNIQYF

clone size: -
CDR3 length: 12
V gene: TRBV30
D gene: -
J gene: TRBJ1-1
CDR3 DNA: TGTGCCTGGAGTGTTGGATGGAGTGAAGCTTTCTTT
CDR3 protein: CAWSVGWSEAFF

clone size: -
CDR3 length: 16
V gene: TRBV9
D gene: TRBD1
J gene: TRBJ1-3
CDR3 DNA: TGTGCCAGCAGCGCCTTACAGGGGAAGAGGGGGGACACCATATATTTT
CDR3 protein: CASSALQGKRGDTIYF

clone size: few
CDR3 length: 14
V gene: TRBV27
D gene: TRBD2
J gene: TRBJ2-7
CDR3 DNA: TGTGCCAGCAGTCACGGGACTAGCGGCTACGAGCAGTACTTC
CDR3 protein: CASSHGTSGYEQYF

clone size: -
CDR3 length: 17
V gene: TRBV7-9
D gene: -
J gene: TRBJ2-5
CDR3 DNA: TGTGCCAGCAGCTTAGGGGTGACCGGGAGCGCCATTGTAGGCCAGTACTTC
CDR3 protein: CASSLGVTGSAIVGQYF

clone size: -
CDR3 length: 16
V gene: TRBV6-1
D gene: TRBD1
J gene: TRBJ1-2
CDR3 DNA: TGTGCCAGCAGTGACCGGACAGGGGGATCTAACTATGGCTACACCTTC
CDR3 protein: CASSDRTGGSNYGYTF

clone size: -
CDR3 length: 14
V gene: TRBV4-3
D gene: -
J gene: TRBJ1-2
CDR3 DNA: TGCGCCAGCAGCCAAGATACCGCGGGACTGGGCTACACCTTC
CDR3 protein: CASSQDTAGLGYTF

clone size: once
CDR3 length: 11
V gene: TRBV20-1
D gene: -
J gene: TRBJ1-3
CDR3 DNA: TGCAGTGCTACGCAGGGAAACACCATATATTTT
CDR3 protein: CSATQGNTIYF

clone size: -
CDR3 length: 15
V gene: TRBV28
D gene: TRBD2
J gene: TRBJ2-7
CDR3 DNA: TGTGCCAGCAGTTTAAAAGCTAGCGGCCTCTACGAGCAGTACTTC
CDR3 protein: CASSLKASGLYEQYF

clone size: once
CDR3 length: 13
V gene: TRBV7-2
D gene: -
J gene: TRBJ2-7
CDR3 DNA: TGTGCCAGCAGCCCTCCTCAGGGGCTCGAGCAGTACTTC
CDR3 protein: CASSPPQGLEQYF

clone size: -
CDR3 length: 15
V gene: TRBV5-4
D gene: TRBD1
J gene: TRBJ1-4
CDR3 DNA: TGTGCCAGCAGCCCCCGGACAGGCAAGAATGAAAAACTGTTTTTT
CDR3 protein: CASSPRTGKNEKLFF

clone size: -
CDR3 length: 15
V gene: TRBV4-3
D gene: TRBD2
J gene: TRBJ2-1
CDR3 DNA: TGCGCCAGCAGCCAAGCAGGGACTAGCGGGAATGAGCAGTTCTTC
CDR3 protein: CASSQAGTSGNEQFF

clone size: -
CDR3 length: 14
V gene: TRBV5-4
D gene: TRBD1
J gene: TRBJ1-2
CDR3 DNA: TGTGCCAGCAGCTCCCCGACAGGGCCGAGCGGCTACACCTTC
CDR3 protein: CASSSPTGPSGYTF

clone size: -
CDR3 length: 14
V gene: TRBV29-1
D gene: -
J gene: TRBJ1-1
CDR3 DNA: TGCAGCGCCAACCAAAACTTAGTGAACACTGAAGCTTTCTTT
CDR3 protein: CSANQNLVNTEAFF

clone size: -
CDR3 length: 13
V gene: TRBV4-3
D gene: -
J gene: TRBJ2-7
CDR3 DNA: TGCGCCAGCAGCCGGGCATGGGGGGACGAGCAGTACTTC
CDR3 protein: CASSRAWGDEQYF

clone size: -
CDR3 length: 15
V gene: TRBV5-1
D gene: -
J gene: TRBJ2-1
CDR3 DNA: TGCGCCAGCAGCCCAATAGCGAACTCCTACAATGAGCAGTTCTTC
CDR3 protein: CASSPIANSYNEQFF

clone size: -
CDR3 length: 11
V gene: TRBV5-1
D gene: -
J gene: TRBJ2-1
CDR3 DNA: TGCACCAGCAGCTACGAAGGGGGGCAGTTCTTC
CDR3 protein: CTSSYEGGQFF

clone size: -
CDR3 length: 13
V gene: TRBV14
D gene: TRBD1
J gene: TRBJ2-7
CDR3 DNA: TGTGCCAGCGGGAGGGACAGGGGCTACGAGCAGTACTTC
CDR3 protein: CASGRDRGYEQYF

clone size: -
CDR3 length: 16
V gene: TRBV7-9
D gene: -
J gene: TRBJ2-1
CDR3 DNA: TGTGCCAGCAGCTTACCGAGGACTGGAGGGAGAGATGAGCAGTTCTTC
CDR3 protein: CASSLPRTGGRDEQFF

clone size: -
CDR3 length: 16
V gene: TRBV11-2
D gene: TRBD1
J gene: TRBJ2-7
CDR3 DNA: TGTGCCAGCAGCTTAGAGCGTGCAGGGGGCGATTACGAGCAGTACTTC
CDR3 protein: CASSLERAGGDYEQYF

clone size: -
CDR3 length: 13
V gene: TRBV7-3
D gene: -
J gene: TRBJ1-2
CDR3 DNA: TGTGCCAGCAGCGATGGGCCTGGCTATGGCTACACCTTC
CDR3 protein: CASSDGPGYGYTF

clone size: -
CDR3 length: 12
V gene: TRBV30
D gene: -
J gene: TRBJ1-1
CDR3 DNA: TGTGCCTGGAGTCCGAGTTCGACTGAAGCTTTCTTT
CDR3 protein: CAWSPSSTEAFF

clone size: -
CDR3 length: 16
V gene: TRBV15
D gene: -
J gene: TRBJ2-6
CDR3 DNA: TGTGCCACCAGCAGAGAACCAGGGTCTGGGGCCAACGTCCTGACTTTC
CDR3 protein: CATSREPGSGANVLTF

clone size: -
CDR3 length: 16
V gene: TRBV11-3
D gene: -
J gene: TRBJ2-7
CDR3 DNA: TGTGCCAGCAGCTCCACCCCGACAGACTTCTCGTGGGAGCAGTACTTC
CDR3 protein: CASSSTPTDFSWEQYF

clone size: -
CDR3 length: 13
V gene: TRBV2
D gene: -
J gene: TRBJ2-3
CDR3 DNA: TGTGCCAGCAGCGCCTTCAGGGAAGATACGCAGTATTTT
CDR3 protein: CASSAFREDTQYF

clone size: -
CDR3 length: 17
V gene: TRBV9
D gene: TRBD2
J gene: TRBJ2-1
CDR3 DNA: TGTGCCAGCAGCGTAGTAGTAGGCGGGGGCTCCTACAATGAGCAGTTCTTC
CDR3 protein: CASSVVVGGGSYNEQFF

clone size: -
CDR3 length: 13
V gene: TRBV5-4
D gene: -
J gene: TRBJ1-2
CDR3 DNA: TGTGCCAGCAGCTTGGCCGCAGGCTATGGCTACACCTTC
CDR3 protein: CASSLAAGYGYTF

clone size: -
CDR3 length: 15
V gene: TRBV18
D gene: -
J gene: TRBJ2-2
CDR3 DNA: TGTGCCAGCTCACCATCTATGGCGAACACCGGGGAGCTGTTTTTT
CDR3 protein: CASSPSMANTGELFF

clone size: -
CDR3 length: 13
V gene: TRBV19
D gene: -
J gene: TRBJ1-1
CDR3 DNA: TGTGCCAGTAGTCTCGACAGGCGGACTGAAGCTTTCTTT
CDR3 protein: CASSLDRRTEAFF

clone size: -
CDR3 length: 12
V gene: TRBV5-1
D gene: -
J gene: TRBJ2-2
CDR3 DNA: TGCGCCAGCCTCAAAGAGGCCGGGGAGCTGTTTTTT
CDR3 protein: CASLKEAGELFF

clone size: few
CDR3 length: 13
V gene: TRBV29-1
D gene: -
J gene: TRBJ2-7
CDR3 DNA: TGCAGCGTTAACACCGGGACAAGCTACGAGCAGTACTTC
CDR3 protein: CSVNTGTSYEQYF

clone size: -
CDR3 length: 13
V gene: TRBV30
D gene: -
J gene: TRBJ2-1
CDR3 DNA: TGTGCCTGGAGTCTAGTTCCGACGGGTGAGCAGTTCTTC
CDR3 protein: CAWSLVPTGEQFF

clone size: -
CDR3 length: 15
V gene: TRBV6-1
D gene: TRBD2
J gene: TRBJ2-2
CDR3 DNA: TGTGCCAGCAATTTAGCGGGGGGGCCTACCGGGGAGCTGTTTTTT
CDR3 protein: CASNLAGGPTGELFF

clone size: -
CDR3 length: 14
V gene: TRBV19
D gene: TRBD1
J gene: TRBJ1-4
CDR3 DNA: TGTGCCAGTAGGAAGACAGGGGTTAATGAAAAACTGTTTTTT
CDR3 protein: CASRKTGVNEKLFF

clone size: few
CDR3 length: 15
V gene: TRBV7-3
D gene: TRBD1
J gene: TRBJ1-2
CDR3 DNA: TGTGCCAGCAGCTTAACAAGACAGGGGGCTGGTGGCTACACCTTC
CDR3 protein: CASSLTRQGAGGYTF

clone size: few
CDR3 length: 16
V gene: TRBV19
D gene: TRBD2
J gene: TRBJ2-4
CDR3 DNA: TGTGCCAGTAGTGACTTCGGGGGGGCCATCAAAAACATTCAGTACTTC
CDR3 protein: CASSDFGGAIKNIQYF

clone size: -
CDR3 length: 14
V gene: TRBV28
D gene: TRBD2
J gene: TRBJ2-3
CDR3 DNA: TGTGCCAGCAGCCGGGGGGGAAGCACAGATACGCAGTATTTT
CDR3 protein: CASSRGGSTDTQYF

clone size: -
CDR3 length: 13
V gene: TRBV4-2
D gene: -
J gene: TRBJ2-3
CDR3 DNA: TGTGCCAGCAGCCAAGGCAGTTCCAATACGCAGTATTTT
CDR3 protein: CASSQGSSNTQYF

clone size: -
CDR3 length: 13
V gene: TRBV11-2
D gene: TRBD1
J gene: TRBJ1-5
CDR3 DNA: TGTGCCAGCAGCCCGACAGGGTTTCAGCCCCAGCATTTT
CDR3 protein: CASSPTGFQPQHF

clone size: -
CDR3 length: 15
V gene: TRBV6-1
D gene: -
J gene: TRBJ1-5
CDR3 DNA: TGTGCCAGCAGAAGTGAGGGGATCCAGGGGCTGTCCCAGCATTTT
CDR3 protein: CASRSEGIQGLSQHF

clone size: -
CDR3 length: 11
V gene: TRBV20-1
D gene: -
J gene: TRBJ1-2
CDR3 DNA: TGCAGTGCTAACCCGGGTCATGGCTACACCTTC
CDR3 protein: CSANPGHGYTF

clone size: -
CDR3 length: 15
V gene: TRBV19
D gene: -
J gene: TRBJ1-1
CDR3 DNA: TGTGCCAGTAGTAGGACTCCCGGAGGGGACACTGAAGCTTTCTTT
CDR3 protein: CASSRTPGGDTEAFF

clone size: -
CDR3 length: 14
V gene: TRBV27
D gene: TRBD2
J gene: TRBJ2-7
CDR3 DNA: TGTGCCAGCTCCACTAGCGGGGTAACCTACGAGCAGTACTTC
CDR3 protein: CASSTSGVTYEQYF

clone size: -
CDR3 length: 13
V gene: TRBV19
D gene: TRBD2
J gene: TRBJ2-1
CDR3 DNA: TGTGCCAGTAGTACGGGGAGCGGGGGTGAGCAGTTCTTC
CDR3 protein: CASSTGSGGEQFF

clone size: -
CDR3 length: 12
V gene: TRBV10-3
D gene: -
J gene: TRBJ1-6
CDR3 DNA: TGTGCCATCAGTGAGGCGGATTCACCCCTCCACTTT
CDR3 protein: CAISEADSPLHF

clone size: -
CDR3 length: 13
V gene: TRBV4-3
D gene: -
J gene: TRBJ2-3
CDR3 DNA: TGCGCCAGCAGTCCTCTTATACTGGATACGCAGTATTTT
CDR3 protein: CASSPLILDTQYF

clone size: -
CDR3 length: 15
V gene: TRBV5-1
D gene: TRBD2
J gene: TRBJ2-1
CDR3 DNA: TGCGCCAGCAGCTTCGGCGGGAGCCGGACCAATGAGCAGTTCTTC
CDR3 protein: CASSFGGSRTNEQFF

clone size: once
CDR3 length: 14
V gene: TRBV5-1
D gene: TRBD1
J gene: TRBJ2-3
CDR3 DNA: TGCGCCAGCAGCTCAAGGACAGGGGCAGATACGCAGTATTTT
CDR3 protein: CASSSRTGADTQYF

clone size: -
CDR3 length: 11
V gene: TRBV11-3
D gene: -
J gene: TRBJ1-4
CDR3 DNA: TGTGCCAGCAGCTCCTTTGAAAAACTGTTTTTT
CDR3 protein: CASSSFEKLFF

clone size: -
CDR3 length: 16
V gene: TRBV5-1
D gene: TRBD2
J gene: TRBJ2-1
CDR3 DNA: TGCGCCAGCAGCTTGGAAGGGACTAGCGGATACAATGAGCAGTTCTTC
CDR3 protein: CASSLEGTSGYNEQFF